This T cell receptor (beta chain) was documented in a study of blood T cells in healthy people across ages. Study-wide context: Template switching captured about one barcoded beta molecule per two T cells. Whole-study findings and limits: Both naive CD4+ cell counts and diversity were greater in long-lived donors than in aged donors.

Remarks on this clonotype: Its antigen is not identified.

PCR was performed a second time for 7 to 11 cycles using a sample-barcoded 5' primer and a J-beta primer mix. TCRdb re-analysed the 5' RACE reads in MiXCR, keeping a single row per CDR3 protein. The sample has 700,000 to 850,000 distinct CDR3 sequences, approximately 35% seen once; the top ten hold approximately 13%. The TCR was taken from a young man in good health. The specimen sequenced was blood.

DNA for the CDR3: TGTGCCAGCCTAAAGGCCACTGAAGCTTTCTTT. Protein sequence: CASLKATEAFF. The chain joins TRBV12-3 or TRBV12-4 to TRBJ1-1; D is ambiguous. The CDR3 totals 11 residues. Trimming left V 8 bases short and J 4 bases short, with 8 bases between.